This paragraph reports one T cell receptor beta chain. The antigen is undetermined. Indicated time point: persistent/refractory GD, antithyroid drugs over 5 years with positive TRAb. Following extraction of RNA from PBMCs, that RNA was used to make the TCR library. Diagnosing Graves' disease relied on the American Thyroid Association guidelines. Staff took about 10 milliliters of peripheral blood and put it into EDTA tubes. The CDR3 length is 16 residues. V was trimmed by 0 bases and J by 0 bases, leaving 7 bases between them. Germline V gives CDR1 SGHRS, CDR2 YFSETQ. Arm-PCR of CDR3 regions with iRepertoire HTBI primers generated TCR beta libraries. From the multiplex PCR reads, TCRdb called clonotypes with MiXCR, one entry per CDR3 protein. The sample has a few hundred thousand distinct CDR3 sequences, roughly a quarter seen once. The data are from a study of regulatory T cells in long-lasting Graves disease. General study results and limits: Comparison showed that persistent patients shared more public clonotypes (over 2,500) than new patients (roughly 1,000). Researchers examined only peripheral blood and not thyroid tissue.

This specimen was peripheral blood mononuclear cells (PBMCs), taken when the disease was refractory, from a patient treated with antithyroid drugs. The clonotype comes from a female donor with Graves disease. The rearrangement uses TRBV5-1 and TRBJ2-6; D unresolved. CDR3 protein: CASSLAISSGANVLTF. The CDR3 coding sequence is TGCGCCAGCAGCTTGGCGATTAGCTCTGGGGCCAACGTCCTGACTTTC.